This record concerns one TCR beta chain sequence. Its cognate antigen is unknown. It was the approximately 110-subject validation cohort, separate from the roughly 700-subject first cohort, to which the donors belonged. The sample comes from a study of cytomegalovirus exposure and HLA in healthy donors. On the study more broadly: The 95 to 150 validation repertoires used the same platform as the approximately 700 first-cohort repertoires, a later analysis reported. Overall study findings and caveats: For most TCR sequences rarity was the rule, although some public TCRs occurred in many donors. Through in vitro validation, a few CMV-associated chains were shown to be specific for CMV antigens.

Using immunoSEQ multiplex PCR, the repertoire was profiled, and TCRdb retains in-frame clones only, with some absent. The sample shows more than 200,000 clones, about 90% of them seen only once. Trimming took off 3 bases at V and 5 bases at J, with 15 bases between the two ends. Per the germline V gene, CDR1 is MNHEY and CDR2 is SVGAGI. The CDR3 consists of 15 residues. The specimen sequenced was PBMCs. This clonotype was obtained from a woman aged 25 to 39 in good health and CMV-seronegative. This rearrangement joins TRBV6-5 to TRBJ2-3; D remains ambiguous. DNA for the CDR3: TGTGCCAGCAGTTATATACCGAGACAACTAGATACGCAGTATTTT. It yields the protein CASSYIPRQLDTQYF.